One sample yielded the 15 T cell receptor beta chains listed below, sequenced in a study of blood T cell repertoires in COVID-19. Generated by immunoSEQ multiplex PCR, the TCRdb table keeps only in-frame clones and is missing some. The sample yields approximately 150,000 clones, around nine tenths seen once. Input material: peripheral blood. These receptors all stem from a woman in her forties or fifties with acute or convalescent COVID-19.

The CDR3 sequence: CASSGRGSSYEQYF. The CDR3 DNA reads as TGTGCCAGCAGCGGCCGGGGATCCTCCTACGAGCAGTACTTC. V gene TRBV9 combines with J gene TRBJ2-7, with D maybe TRBD2 (5 bases). This CDR3 contains 14 residues. Trimming left V 3 bases short and J 0 bases short, with 10 bases between. Germline CDR1 SGDLS, CDR2 YYNGEE.

The rearrangement links TRBV5-1 to TRBJ2-1, with 12 bases that match TRBD2. Germline assignment: CDR1 SGHRS and CDR2 YFSETQ. V dropped 1 base and J dropped 9; count of bases not matched to a gene: 8. This CDR3 is built from 16 residues. The CDR3 coding sequence is TGCGCCAGCAGCTTGACGCTAGCGGGAGGGCAGGGTGAGCAGTTCTTC. Translating it yields CASSLTLAGGQGEQFF.

This chain uses TRBV7-2 with TRBJ1-5, with 7 bases lining up with TRBD1. The germline CDR1 and CDR2 sequences are SGHTA and FQGNSA. Trimming at V came to 5 bases and at J to 6 bases, leaving 10 bases not matched to a gene. The CDR3 totals 15 residues. The CDR3 sequence: CASSREYRGVQPQHF. Here the CDR3 DNA reads TGTGCCAGCAGCCGCGAATACAGGGGTGTTCAGCCCCAGCATTTT.

The genes are TRBV29-1 and TRBJ2-5; 16 bases are a match to TRBD2. This CDR3 is built from 14 residues. V shed 7 bases and J 7 bases; nucleotides not matched to a gene: 6. The germline V gene encodes CDR1 SQVTM and CDR2 ANQGSEA. CDR3 residues: CSGGTSGGVGTQYF. For the CDR3, the DNA is TGCAGCGGTGGGACTAGCGGGGGGGTAGGGACCCAGTACTTC.

The sample holds one count of this clone. The genes are TRBV19 and TRBJ1-1, with TRBD1 matching 7 bases. Germline CDR1 reads LNHDA; CDR2 reads SQIVND (reference sequence). Germline trimming cut 6 bases from V and 4 bases from J; bases unmatched to any gene: 11. CDR3 length equals 15 residues. CDR3 sequence (DNA): TGTGCCAGTAGGACTGCTGGCCCAGGGGGCACTGAAGCTTTCTTT. This gives the protein CASRTAGPGGTEAFF.

V gene TRBV28 combines with J gene TRBJ1-2; perhaps TRBD1 as D (5 bases). The germline V gene encodes CDR1 MDHEN and CDR2 SYDVKM. This CDR3 is built from 14 residues. Trimming cost V 5 bases and J 4 bases, with 14 bases left between them. CDR3 coding DNA: TGTGCCAGCAGTGTGACGGGGGATGGCTATGGCTACACCTTC. Its protein product is CASSVTGDGYGYTF.

The rearrangement links TRBV27 to TRBJ1-1, with a tentative D call TRBD1 (5 bases). Trimming pared 7 bases from V and 4 bases from J, leaving 16 bases between. This CDR3 is built from 14 residues. Per germline, CDR1 MNHEY and CDR2 SMNVEV (reference sequence). As DNA, the CDR3 is TGTGCCAGCACTCAGTGGGGTGGGGCCACTGAAGCTTTCTTT. It translates to CASTQWGGATEAFF.

The J gene is TRBJ2-2, the V gene TRBV5-1, with 8 nucleotides matching TRBD1. This CDR3 contains 15 residues. Trimming took 4 bases from V and 4 from J; bases not matched to a gene: 6. Germline values: CDR1 SGHRS, CDR2 YFSETQ. CDR3 region: CASSNQGAGTGELFF. DNA for the CDR3: TGCGCCAGCAGCAACCAGGGGGCGGGCACCGGGGAGCTGTTTTTT.

The sample holds a few counts of this clone. The CDR3: CASSPRVASGETQYF. DNA for the CDR3: TGTGCCAGCAGCCCGAGAGTAGCGAGCGGGGAGACCCAGTACTTC. This chain uses TRBV3-1 (or the pseudogene TRBV3-2) with TRBJ2-5, with D perhaps TRBD2 (6 bases). The CDR3 consists of 15 residues. Germline V gives CDR1 LGHDT, CDR2 YNNKEL (reference sequence). Trimming took off 4 bases at V and 5 bases at J, with 17 bases between the two ends.

The chain links TRBV6-5 to TRBJ1-5; possible D gene TRBD1, 5 bases. The CDR3 totals 14 residues. From germline, CDR1 is MNHEY and CDR2 SVGAGI. Trimming shortened V by 5 bases and J by 3 bases, and 11 bases separated the two germline ends. CDR3 residues: CASSRGVHNQPQHF. The CDR3 DNA reads TGTGCCAGCAGTCGGGGGGTCCACAATCAGCCCCAGCATTTT.

The J gene is TRBJ1-1, the V gene TRBV28; maybe TRBD1 (6 bases). The CDR3 is 15 amino acids. Germline V CDR1 and CDR2: MDHEN, SYDVKM. V was pared by 6 bases and J by 6 bases, with 20 bases between. CDR3 in amino acids: CASRLPGHEFAEAFF. The CDR3, as DNA: TGTGCCAGCAGGCTACCGGGACACGAGTTCGCTGAAGCTTTCTTT.

This chain uses TRBV19 with TRBJ2-7; perhaps TRBD2 as D (5 bases). Germline V gene lookup returns CDR1 LNHDA and CDR2 SQIVND (reference sequence). The CDR3 contains 15 residues. V was shortened by 3 bases and J by 3 bases, with 15 bases between the two germline ends. The CDR3 DNA reads as TGTGCCAGTAGTATGGCCACGCTCGGAGGCTACGAGCAGTACTTC. Its translation is CASSMATLGGYEQYF.

The V and J genes are TRBV7-3 and TRBJ2-3; 8 positions match TRBD2. Germline V gene data show CDR1 as SGHTA and CDR2 as FQGTGA. Trimming cost V 0 bases and J 3 bases; bases outside gene matches: 2. The length of the CDR3 is 15 residues. DNA for the CDR3: TGTGCCAGCAGCTTAACCGCGGGAGGAACAGATACGCAGTATTTT. Translated: CASSLTAGGTDTQYF.

The chain is built from TRBV5-4 and TRBJ2-5; TRBD1 might be the D (6 bases). Germline V lookup: CDR1 SGHNT, CDR2 YYREEE (reference sequence). V was clipped by 1 base and J by 0 bases, with 7 bases between them. The CDR3 loop spans 14 amino acids. The CDR3 DNA reads TGTGCCAGCAGCTTGCAGGGGAACCAAGAGACCCAGTACTTC. It yields the protein CASSLQGNQETQYF. Full variable domain (remainder filled in from reference TRBV5-4 and TRBJ2-5): ETGVTQSPTHLIKTRGQQVTLRCSSQSGHNTVSWYQQALGQGPQFIFQYYREEENGRGNFPPRFSGLQFPNYSSELNVNALELDDSALYLCASSLQGNQETQYFGPGTRLLVL.

This chain connects TRBV11-2 to TRBJ1-3; tentative D call: TRBD1 (5 bases). Germline V gene data show CDR1 as SGHAT and CDR2 as FQNNGV. This CDR3 is 17 amino acids long. Trimming stripped 1 base from V and 0 bases from J, with 13 bases between. CDR3 coding DNA: TGTGCCAGCAGCTTAGTCGGGAGGGGAGACTCTGGAAACACCATATATTTT. It encodes CASSLVGRGDSGNTIYF.